The 11 T cell receptor beta chains below were found in one sample sequenced in a study of blood T cell repertoires in COVID-19. The repertoire was sequenced with immunoSEQ multiplex PCR; TCRdb's copy has only in-frame clones and lacks some. The sample contains about 200,000 clones, approximately 90% of which appear only once. Source material: peripheral blood. Receptors were obtained from a human donor in a cohort sampled during active COVID-19.

The genes are TRBV10-3 and TRBJ1-5; possible D gene TRBD1, 6 bases. The CDR3 has 14 residues. Germline values: CDR1 ENHRY, CDR2 SYGVKD. Trimming stripped 10 bases from V and 0 bases from J, with 13 bases between. The CDR3 protein is CATRGGGSNQPQHF. In nucleotides, the CDR3 is TGTGCCACACGAGGGGGGGGTAGCAATCAGCCCCAGCATTTT.

V and J are TRBV27 and TRBJ1-4; possible D gene TRBD1, 6 bases. Germline lookup yields CDR1 MNHEY and CDR2 SMNVEV (reference sequence). V was trimmed by 3 bases and J by 11 bases, leaving 19 bases between them. The CDR3 is 15 residues long. CDR3 sequence: CASSLFVQGPVKLFF. For the CDR3, the DNA is TGTGCCAGCAGTTTGTTCGTACAGGGACCCGTGAAACTGTTTTTT.

DNA of the CDR3: TGTGCCAGTAGCGAAGGGACAACATACGAGCAGTACTTC. Its protein product is CASSEGTTYEQYF. The chain combines TRBV19 with TRBJ2-7; D may be TRBD1 (6 bases). V was pared by 6 bases and J by 4 bases, with 13 bases between. CDR1 and CDR2 (germline): LNHDA, SQIVND (reference sequence). The CDR3 length is 13 residues.

The chain has TRBV18 and TRBJ1-4; 9 bases are shared with TRBD1. Per the germline V gene, CDR1 is KGHSH and CDR2 is LQKENI. The V gene end was trimmed by 4 bases and the J gene end by 7 bases; junction bases not matched to a gene: 7. The CDR3 consists of 15 residues. The CDR3 bases are TGTGCCAGCTCACGAGGGACAGGGTATACTGAAAAACTGTTTTTT. It encodes CASSRGTGYTEKLFF.

This sequence joins TRBV6-2 or TRBV6-3 and TRBJ1-6, with 7 bases lining up with TRBD1. V was clipped by 2 bases and J by 10 bases; unmatched bases: 5. Germline CDR1 is MNHEY and CDR2 is SVGEGT. CDR3 size: 14 residues. Here the CDR3 DNA reads TGTGCCAGCAGTTACGAGGGGGCGAGCTCACCCCTCCACTTT. This gives the protein CASSYEGASSPLHF.

The chain carries TRBV30 and TRBJ1-2; D uncertain. Deletions cut 4 bases from V and 3 bases from J, with 15 bases between. In germline, CDR1 is GTSNPN, CDR2 SVGIG (reference sequence). The CDR3 spans 14 residues. The CDR3 DNA is TGTGCCTGGACTTACCGGGGTCCTGACTATGGCTACACCTTC. Translated, it gives CAWTYRGPDYGYTF.

The V and J genes are TRBV5-1 and TRBJ2-3; TRBD2 aligns across 11 bases. This CDR3 has 18 residues. Germline V CDR1 and CDR2: SGHRS, YFSETQ. The ends lost 1 base at V and 3 bases at J; junction bases unmatched: 10. Here the CDR3 reads CASSLLLAGGGITDTQYF. CDR3 nucleotides: TGCGCCAGCAGCTTGCTGCTAGCGGGGGGCGGGATTACAGATACGCAGTATTTT. The full variable domain, with the rest looked up from reference TRBV5-1 and TRBJ2-3, is KAGVTQTPRYLIKTRGQQVTLSCSPISGHRSVSWYQQTPGQGLQFLFEYFSETQRNKGNFPGRFSGRQFSNSRSEMNVSTLELGDSALYLCASSLLLAGGGITDTQYFGPGTRLTVL.

This clone has more than one count but fewer than ten. The CDR3 is CASSQQQGRGTEAFF. The CDR3 DNA reads as TGTGCCAGCAGCCAACAACAGGGCCGTGGGACTGAAGCTTTCTTT. The chain recombines TRBV14 with TRBJ1-1; the D gene is possibly TRBD1 (6 bases). This CDR3 is built from 15 residues. The V gene lost 2 bases and the J gene lost 5 bases, with 15 bases spanning the gap. The germline CDR1 and CDR2 sequences are SGHDN and FVKESK.

The CDR3 nucleotides are TGTGCCAGCAGCGTAGAATATAGCAATCAGCCCCAGCATTTT. Translated, it gives CASSVEYSNQPQHF. This chain joins TRBV7-2 and TRBJ1-5; no clear D gene. Per the germline V gene, CDR1 is SGHTA and CDR2 is FQGNSA. This CDR3 region has 14 residues. V lost 5 bases and J lost 0, with 8 bases in between.

This chain joins TRBV3-1 (or the pseudogene TRBV3-2) and TRBJ2-3; tentative D call: TRBD2 (6 bases). Germline CDR1 reads LGHDT; CDR2 reads YNNKEL (reference sequence). The CDR3 loop spans 17 amino acids. V lost 4 bases and J 1 base, leaving 18 bases between the germline ends. The CDR3 sequence: CASSPGGGRRRTDTQYF. The CDR3 coding sequence is TGTGCCAGCAGCCCCGGCGGAGGGCGGCGGCGCACAGATACGCAGTATTTT.

The rearrangement uses TRBV20-1 and TRBJ1-1, with D possibly TRBD1 on 6 matching bases. V was shortened by 3 bases and J by 7 bases, with 9 bases between the two germline ends. Germline V CDR1 and CDR2: DFQATT, SNEGSKA (reference sequence). The CDR3 loop spans 11 amino acids. The CDR3 region is CSASPGVEAFF. The CDR3 DNA reads TGCAGTGCTAGCCCAGGGGTTGAAGCTTTCTTT.